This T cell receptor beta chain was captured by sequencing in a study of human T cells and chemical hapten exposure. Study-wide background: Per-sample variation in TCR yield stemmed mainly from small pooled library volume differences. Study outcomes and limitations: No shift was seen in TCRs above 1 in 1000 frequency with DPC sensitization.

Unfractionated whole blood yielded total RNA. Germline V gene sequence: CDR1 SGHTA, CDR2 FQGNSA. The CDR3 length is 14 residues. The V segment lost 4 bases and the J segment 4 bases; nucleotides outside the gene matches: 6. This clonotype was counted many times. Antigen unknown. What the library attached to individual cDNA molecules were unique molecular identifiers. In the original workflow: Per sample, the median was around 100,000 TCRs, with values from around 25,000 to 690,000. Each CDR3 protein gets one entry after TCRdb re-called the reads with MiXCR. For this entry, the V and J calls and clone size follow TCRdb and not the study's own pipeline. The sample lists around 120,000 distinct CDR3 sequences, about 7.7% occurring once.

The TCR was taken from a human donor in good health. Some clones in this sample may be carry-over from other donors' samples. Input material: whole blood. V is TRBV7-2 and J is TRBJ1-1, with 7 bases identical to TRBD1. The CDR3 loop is CASSSTGRATEAFF. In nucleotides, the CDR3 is TGTGCCAGCAGCTCGACAGGGAGGGCCACTGAAGCTTTCTTT.